This T cell receptor beta chain was recovered during a study of immunodeficiency (dated by TCRdb to about 2019). Context from the whole study: Repertoire analysis was done to look for VDJ recombination defects and oligoclonality. The paper's findings and limits, for the study overall: Severe oligoclonality, as judged by top-100 and total clonotype frequencies, was observed in patient CD8+ T cells but not in patient CD4+ T cells. In the entropy comparisons of patients against healthy controls, patients were shown as n=3 (open circles), and an effect of thymic development was suggested only as a possibility. V-J pairing and productive entropy of CD4+ T cells appeared to be similar between patients and controls.

Patients had fewer naive CD4 and especially CD8 T cells, with expanded effector memory subpopulations. Before TCR sequencing, CD3+CD4+ T cells were sorted from fresh PBMCs. The CDR3 covers 13 residues, taking in both the cysteine and the phenylalanine. The only DNA kept is the CDR3, 39 bases in frame from the first base. Trimming takes 5 bases off V and 11 bases off J; junction bases not matched to a gene: 9. Per the germline V gene, MNHEY is the CDR1 and SVGAGI is the CDR2. Genomic DNA was isolated using the QIAamp DNA Blood Mini Kit and then sent out for immunoSEQ repertoire analysis. Multiplex PCR was used to amplify CDR3 regions from a standard amount of genomic DNA template. PCR products were sequenced on an Illumina platform. Per the authors' processing: Sequences were aligned to a reference, with V, D and J gene definitions taken from IMGT. Closely related sequences were merged by a nearest-neighbor clustering algorithm so that PCR and sequencing errors were removed. V, D and J usage was analyzed in productive unique and total sequences using ImmunoSEQ Analyzer tools and R version 3.6.1. TCRdb obtained this table from immuneACCESS and retained in-frame rearrangements with V and J assigned. These tables miss some clones; where compared with another copy, unresolved V genes account for less than half of the shortfall, and the remainder is unexplained. The V and J calls and clone size come from that table; D and trimming were worked out from the DNA. The sample data list 2,000 to 3,000 clones, and roughly 90% of these were observed just once. In total, the top ten clones hold approximately 8% of the sample.

This clone has a handful of counts. This receptor's antigen is unknown. Base quality data are lacking; no much larger clone is found one base away. The sequence was collected from a girl under 18 with POLD1 deficiency. Here the chain combines TRBV6-5 and TRBJ2-4; 7 of the junction bases match TRBD1. Material: CD4+ T cells from blood. In nucleotides, the sequence is TGTGCCAGCAGTCGCCCCGACAGGGACGTTCAGTACTTC. This yields the protein CASSRPDRDVQYF.